This T cell receptor (beta chain) was observed in a study of blood T cell repertoires in COVID-19 (dated by TCRdb to 2018 to 2021). About the full investigation: Samples covering the acute and convalescent phases of COVID-19 were provided by collaborators in the United States, Italy and Spain. The prospective study material was composed of cDNA or gDNA derived from T cells, B-cell-depleted T cells, or PBMCs. Samples came from the ongoing ImmuneRACE study (first 160 participants) plus 1,254 subjects from 6 global collaborators. The repertoires were released in a freely available public database intended as a resource for research on the immune response to SARS-CoV-2. Nearly every sample came with metadata listing a de-identified subject ID, COVID-19 status, age in years and sex. Where available, HLA class I and class II types were taken from metadata supplied by the sample provider and were not determined by assay-based typing. Subjects who had been exposed to COVID-19, were actively infected with it, or had recovered from it provided the deeply sampled blood TCRbeta repertoires that made up the dataset. On the study overall, not on this receptor specifically: The quantity of clinical and demographic metadata differed by source and by participant and was supplied without curation.

At one collaborating source in Seattle, patients were enrolled during active infection and were followed longitudinally through the course of disease. Each collaborating institution followed its own protocols to collect whole blood in K2EDTA tubes. Collaborator samples were shipped for TCRbeta analysis as frozen whole blood, isolated PBMCs, or DNA extracted from either sample type. As concerns this clone: Which antigen it targets is not known. No qualities accompany the bases; no much larger clone lies one base away.

The immunoSEQ Assay, a bias-controlled multiplex PCR, was used to amplify TCRbeta CDR3 regions from genomic DNA. In the original analysis: Within the assay, amplification of reference gene primers was used to estimate how many nucleated cells each sample contained. To quantify the absolute abundance of each unique TCRbeta CDR3 rearrangement, sequence reads were collapsed and filtered. For each sample, productive Simpson clonality was calculated as the square root of Simpson's diversity index over productive rearrangements. TCRdb's version of the immuneACCESS table is confined to in-frame rearrangements and falls short of the full clone set. An unresolved V gene accounts for under half of the shortfall where checked; the remainder is of unknown origin. V, J and clone size derive from that table, while D and trimming were established from the DNA sequence. In this sample the table shows approximately 330,000 clones, about 91% of which occur a single time. The top ten clones comprise 9.5% to 10% of the sample.

Trimming takes 6 bases off V and 9 bases off J; junction bases not matched to a gene: 4. CDR1 and CDR2 are drawn from the germline V gene: SGHTA, FQGNSA. There are 13 amino acids in the CDR3, from cysteine to phenylalanine inclusive. Kept here is only the CDR3 DNA, which spans 39 bases and is read in frame from base 1. The sequenced sample consisted of peripheral blood. This sequence uses TRBV7-2 and TRBJ1-5, with TRBD1 matching 11 junction bases. The origin of this receptor is a man aged 25-40 years with COVID-19, enrolled during active disease. In nucleotides, the sequence is TGTGCCAGCAGAGGGACAGGGGGTTCGCCCCAGCATTTT. Translated, this gives CASRGTGGSPQHF.